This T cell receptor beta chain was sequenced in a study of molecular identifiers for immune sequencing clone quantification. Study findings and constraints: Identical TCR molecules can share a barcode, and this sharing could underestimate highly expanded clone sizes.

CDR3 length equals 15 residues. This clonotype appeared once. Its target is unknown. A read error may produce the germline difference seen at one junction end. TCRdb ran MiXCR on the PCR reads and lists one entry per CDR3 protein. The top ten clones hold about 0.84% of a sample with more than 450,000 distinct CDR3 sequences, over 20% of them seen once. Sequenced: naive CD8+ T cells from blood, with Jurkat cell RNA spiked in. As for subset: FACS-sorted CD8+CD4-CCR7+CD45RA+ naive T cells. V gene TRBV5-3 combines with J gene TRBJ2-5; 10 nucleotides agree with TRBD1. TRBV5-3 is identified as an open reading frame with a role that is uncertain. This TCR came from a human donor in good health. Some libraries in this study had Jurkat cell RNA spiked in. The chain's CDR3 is CASSLVGTGAGTQYF. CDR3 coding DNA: TGTGCCAGCAGCTTGGTTGGGACAGGGGCCGGGACCCAGTACTTC.